A single sample gave rise to the 22 T cell receptor beta chains below, sequenced in a study of early T cells in non-severe SARS-CoV-2 infection. TCRdb analysed the 5' RACE reads with MiXCR anew, one entry per CDR3 protein. This sample yields tens of thousands of distinct CDR3 sequences, of which 13% are seen a single time; around 5.1% belongs to the top ten. The material sequenced was whole blood. The receptors originated from an adult who was a healthcare worker with PCR-confirmed SARS-CoV-2 infection or an uninfected control (not recorded which).

This clonotype was observed many times. The genes are TRBV11-2 and TRBJ2-7, with 7 positions matching TRBD1. The CDR3 extends over 14 amino acids. With 2 bases clipped from V and 3 bases from J, the junction kept 4 bases outside the gene matches. Per the germline V gene, CDR1 is SGHAT and CDR2 is FQNNGV. CDR3 DNA: TGTGCCAGCAGCTTACCCGGACAGGTCTACGAGCAGTACTTC. This codes for CASSLPGQVYEQYF. Looking up the rest from reference TRBV11-2 and TRBJ2-7 gives the full variable domain: EAGVAQSPRYKIIEKRQSVAFWCNPISGHATLYWYQQILGQGPKLLIQFQNNGVVDDSQLPKDRFSAERLKGVDSTLKIQPAKLEDSAVYLCASSLPGQVYEQYFGPGTRLTVT.

J is TRBJ1-2 and V is TRBV7-8; D possibly corresponds to TRBD1 (6 bases). The CDR3 consists of 15 residues. Germline V lookup: CDR1 SGHVS, CDR2 FQNEAQ. V was trimmed by 1 base and J by 0 bases, leaving 9 bases between them. The CDR3 nucleotides are TGTGCCAGCAGCTTAGGACAGGCCCCTAACTATGGCTACACCTTC. Translation gives CASSLGQAPNYGYTF. Variable domain in full (rest from reference TRBV7-8 and TRBJ1-2): GAGVSQSPRYKVAKRGQDVALRCDPISGHVSLFWYQQALGQGPEFLTYFQNEAQLDKSGLPSDRFFAERPEGSVSTLKIQRTQQEDSAVYLCASSLGQAPNYGYTFGSGTRLTVV.

The chain uses TRBV6-5 and TRBJ2-3; no clear D. The ends were cut back, 1 base at V and 0 bases at J, with 8 bases in the middle. The length of the CDR3 is 15 residues. Germline-derived CDR1 and CDR2 are MNHEY and SVGAGI. The CDR3: CASSYFGTSTDTQYF. The CDR3 DNA reads TGTGCCAGCAGTTACTTCGGAACTAGCACAGATACGCAGTATTTT.

This clonotype was observed many times. V gene TRBV5-1 combines with J gene TRBJ2-1; D might be TRBD2 (6 bases). Germline V gene sequence: CDR1 SGHRS, CDR2 YFSETQ. V lost 5 bases to trimming and J lost 3 bases, with 18 bases between them. The CDR3 length is 16 residues. Written as DNA, the CDR3 is TGCGCCAGCAGTCCCAGCGAGGGCGGGAACTACAATGAGCAGTTCTTC. Its translation is CASSPSEGGNYNEQFF. Combining the CDR3 with reference TRBV5-1 and TRBJ2-1 gives the whole variable domain KAGVTQTPRYLIKTRGQQVTLSCSPISGHRSVSWYQQTPGQGLQFLFEYFSETQRNKGNFPGRFSGRQFSNSRSEMNVSTLELGDSALYLCASSPSEGGNYNEQFFGPGTRLTVL.

This clonotype has a count of ten or more. The chain couples TRBV6-4 to TRBJ2-6, with D maybe TRBD1 (5 bases). Per germline, CDR1 MRHNA and CDR2 SNTAGT. The CDR3 is 16 amino acids. The V gene lost 0 bases and the J gene lost 0 bases, with 6 bases spanning the gap. The CDR3 DNA reads TGTGCCAGCAGTGACTCAGACAGCTCTGGGGCCAACGTCCTGACTTTC. Amino acids: CASSDSDSSGANVLTF.

This clonotype came up many times. The chain uses TRBV5-1 and TRBJ2-7, with 7 bases fitting TRBD1. The CDR3 totals 13 residues. With V trimmed by 6 bases and J by 1 base, 4 bases remained unmatched. Germline CDR1 and CDR2: SGHRS and YFSETQ. The CDR3, as DNA: TGCGCCAGCACGGTCAGGGGGTCCTACGAGCAGTACTTC. It is translated as CASTVRGSYEQYF.

This clonotype was detected ten times or more. The V and J genes are TRBV10-3 and TRBJ1-3; D remains ambiguous. The V gene lost 3 bases and the J gene lost 0 bases, with 6 bases spanning the gap. This CDR3 is 14 amino acids long. The germline gives CDR1 ENHRY, CDR2 SYGVKD. Here the CDR3 reads CAISDTVSGNTIYF. In DNA form, the CDR3 reads TGTGCCATCAGTGACACAGTCTCTGGAAACACCATATATTTT.

In the case of this clonotype: A much more abundant neighbour one base away suggests this may be a read error. This chain uses TRBV25-1 with TRBJ1-2, with D tentatively TRBD1 (6 bases). The CDR3 totals 14 residues. Germline CDR1 and CDR2: MGHDK and SYGVNS. The CDR3 here is CVSSPGAGVYGYTF. CDR3 nucleotide sequence: TGTGTCAGCAGCCCCGGGGCAGGGGTCTATGGCTACACTTTC.

This clonotype occurred a few times. This chain uses TRBV10-2 with TRBJ2-1; D gene unclear. V dropped 7 bases and J dropped 0 bases, with 13 bases sitting between them. Germline V CDR1 and CDR2: WSHSY, SAAADI. This CDR3 has 15 residues. DNA of the CDR3: TGCGCCAGCACCTATAGCCTGAGCTCCTACAATGAGCAGTTCTTC. This gives the protein CASTYSLSSYNEQFF.

Many counts were recorded for this clonotype. The V call is TRBV24-1, the J call TRBJ2-1; 7 bases are a match to TRBD1. Germline loops: CDR1 KGHDR, CDR2 SFDVKD. This CDR3 region has 13 residues. Trimming at V came to 3 bases and at J to 11 bases, leaving 6 bases not matched to a gene. The CDR3: CATSDRGPGKQFF. The CDR3 DNA is TGTGCCACCAGTGATAGGGGGCCGGGGAAGCAGTTCTTC.

The chain couples TRBV15 to TRBJ1-2; 11 bases match TRBD1. V gave up 4 bases and J gave up 8 bases; unmatched junction bases: 6. The CDR3 covers 14 residues. Per the germline V gene, CDR1 is LNHNV and CDR2 is YYDKDF (reference sequence). The CDR3: CATSMDRGPGGYTF. The DNA for the CDR3 is TGTGCCACCAGCATGGACAGGGGGCCGGGCGGCTACACCTTC.

This clonotype was detected many times. The rearrangement links TRBV5-1 to TRBJ2-3; D gene ambiguous. The CDR3 spans 16 residues. Trimming took off 1 base at V and 4 bases at J, with 16 bases between the two ends. CDR1 and CDR2 from the germline V gene are SGHRS and YFSETQ. CDR3 DNA sequence: TGCGCCAGCAGCTTGACGCCTAGGGAACGTCCAGATACGCAGTATTTT. It specifies CASSLTPRERPDTQYF. Filled out from reference TRBV5-1 and TRBJ2-3, the complete variable domain reads KAGVTQTPRYLIKTRGQQVTLSCSPISGHRSVSWYQQTPGQGLQFLFEYFSETQRNKGNFPGRFSGRQFSNSRSEMNVSTLELGDSALYLCASSLTPRERPDTQYFGPGTRLTVL.

This clonotype has at least ten counts. The genes are TRBV20-1 and TRBJ2-2; 7 nucleotides agree with TRBD2. This CDR3 spans 13 amino acids. CDR1 and CDR2 from the germline V gene are DFQATT and SNEGSKA (reference sequence). J gave up 5 bases and V 5 bases, and 5 bases lay outside the gene matches. The CDR3 sequence is CSAASGSTGELFF. The CDR3, as DNA: TGCAGTGCTGCTAGCGGTTCGACCGGGGAGCTGTTTTTT.

The V and J genes are TRBV12-3 or TRBV12-4 and TRBJ2-7, with a possible D match to TRBD1 (5 bases). The CDR3 is made up of 17 amino acids. Trimming pared 2 bases from V and 3 bases from J, leaving 20 bases between. CDR3 sequence reads: CASSLRTPLGYYYEQYF. CDR3 sequence (DNA): TGTGCCAGCAGTTTACGGACACCTTTGGGGTACTACTACGAGCAGTACTTC.

J is TRBJ1-3 and V is TRBV4-1; D may be TRBD1 (6 bases). The V and J ends lost 3 bases and 1 base respectively, with 16 bases between them. The CDR3 consists of 17 residues. CDR1 and CDR2 (germline): MGHRA, YSYEKL. CDR3 coding DNA: TGCGCCAGCAGCCAGGGGGCCGTCCCGGGTTCTGGAAACACCATATATTTT. This gives the protein CASSQGAVPGSGNTIYF.

At least ten counts were recorded for this clonotype. The chain recombines TRBV5-5 with TRBJ1-1, with unresolved D. Trimming stripped 4 bases from V and 3 bases from J, with 13 bases between. Germline V gene lookup returns CDR1 SGHKS and CDR2 YYEKEE (reference sequence). The CDR3 length is 14 residues. The CDR3 region has the DNA TGTGCCAGCAGCAAGGAGGCTAGGGACACTGAAGCTTTCTTT. Translating gives CASSKEARDTEAFF.

This clonotype was seen at least ten times. This rearrangement joins TRBV7-6 to TRBJ2-7, with TRBD1 matching over 7 bases. The V and J ends lost 5 bases and 3 bases, in that order; junction bases with no gene match: 7. There are 14 residues in the CDR3. Germline CDR1 reads SGHVS; CDR2 reads FNYEAQ. The CDR3 DNA reads TGTGCCAGCAGCCCGTTGACAGGGAACTACGAGCAGTACTTC. The encoded protein is CASSPLTGNYEQYF. The full variable domain, its missing parts supplied by reference TRBV7-6 and TRBJ2-7, is GAGVSQSPRYKVTKRGQDVALRCDPISGHVSLYWYRQALGQGPEFLTYFNYEAQQDKSGLPNDRFSAERPEGSISTLTIQRTEQRDSAMYRCASSPLTGNYEQYFGPGTRLTVT.

The table lists this clonotype with a few counts. The genes are TRBV27 and TRBJ2-3; D gene uncertain. Germline V gives CDR1 MNHEY, CDR2 SMNVEV (reference sequence). This CDR3 contains 14 residues. The germline V and J ends were trimmed by 6 bases and 6 bases, with 16 bases remaining between them. CDR3 nucleotides: TGTGCCAGCAGGCGGCTCGGCCCCGCGGATACGCAGTATTTT. Its protein product is CASRRLGPADTQYF.

The chain has TRBV10-2 and TRBJ1-1; the match to TRBD1 covers 9 bases. V lost 9 bases to trimming and J lost 0 bases; unmatched junction nucleotides: 2. CDR1 and CDR2 (germline): WSHSY, SAAADI. This CDR3 spans 13 amino acids. This CDR3 is CASRDRVNTEAFF. In nucleotides, the CDR3 is TGCGCCAGTAGGGACAGGGTGAACACTGAAGCTTTCTTT.

This clonotype was recorded a few times. The chain combines TRBV5-1 with TRBJ2-4, with a possible D match to TRBD1 (6 bases). Looked up from germline, CDR1 is SGHRS and CDR2 is YFSETQ. V dropped 2 bases and J dropped 7 bases, with 7 bases sitting between them. The CDR3 covers 12 residues. CDR3 region: CASSFTGNIQYF. The DNA of the CDR3 is TGCGCCAGCAGCTTCACAGGGAACATTCAGTACTTC.

This clonotype has ten or more counts. The chain is built from TRBV14 and TRBJ2-1; the D gene is possibly TRBD2 (5 bases). V lost 1 base and J lost 2, with 12 bases in between. Germline CDR1 is SGHDN and CDR2 is FVKESK. This CDR3 region has 16 residues. CDR3 amino acids: CASSQGRFRTYNEQFF. The CDR3 nucleotides read TGTGCCAGCAGCCAAGGGAGGTTTAGAACCTACAATGAGCAGTTCTTC.

The gene calls are TRBV10-3 and TRBJ2-3, with 10 bases matching TRBD2. Trimming at V came to 3 bases and at J to 3 bases, leaving 9 bases not matched to a gene. The CDR3 sequence is 17 residues long. Per the germline V gene, CDR1 is ENHRY and CDR2 is SYGVKD. The CDR3 DNA is TGTGCCATCAGTGAATATGGACTAGCGGACCGAACAGATACGCAGTATTTT. This sequence encodes CAISEYGLADRTDTQYF.